The 26 T cell receptor beta chains below all came from one sample that was sequenced in a study of Graves' ophthalmopathy and Graves' hyperthyroidism. From RNA, the CDR3 regions of TCR beta chains were amplified and sequenced. The library came from an HTBI-primed first-round RT-PCR and a second-round multiplex PCR. MiXCR was run by TCRdb on the multiplex PCR reads, yielding one entry per CDR3 protein. The sample contains about 170,000 distinct CDR3 sequences, around two fifths of which appear only once. Sequenced input: peripheral blood. These receptors were collected from a woman aged 40 to 50 with Graves' ophthalmopathy.

This clonotype was found many times. This sequence joins TRBV10-3 and TRBJ2-7; D unresolved. CDR1 is ENHRY and CDR2 is SYGVKD in the germline V gene. The CDR3 consists of 11 residues. V shed 2 bases and J shed 11 bases, with 10 bases lying between them. CDR3 sequence reads: CAISEEWTKYF. DNA for the CDR3: TGTGCCATCAGTGAGGAATGGACGAAGTACTTC.

In this sample, this clonotype turned up many times. The chain joins TRBV7-8 to TRBJ1-1, with D possibly being TRBD1 (5 bases). The V gene lost 2 bases and the J gene lost 1 base, with 11 bases spanning the gap. Germline V gives CDR1 SGHVS, CDR2 FQNEAQ. The CDR3 totals 15 residues. CDR3 sequence reads: CASSLNWGRNTEAFF. The CDR3 coding sequence is TGTGCCAGCAGCTTAAATTGGGGCAGGAACACTGAAGCTTTCTTT.

This clonotype was seen at least ten times. The V call is TRBV29-1, the J call TRBJ2-7; D unresolved. Looked up from germline, CDR1 is SQVTM and CDR2 is ANQGSEA. V dropped 6 bases and J dropped 3 bases, with 9 bases sitting between them. The CDR3 consists of 11 residues. The CDR3 nucleotides are TGCAGCGTGCGCTCTAACTACGAGCAGTACTTC. Protein product: CSVRSNYEQYF.

This clonotype was recorded a few times. The chain carries TRBV30 and TRBJ1-1; possible D gene TRBD1, 5 bases. This CDR3 has 15 amino acids. Trimming shortened V by 5 bases and J by 10 bases, and 26 bases separated the two germline ends. The germline V gene encodes CDR1 GTSNPN and CDR2 SVGIG (reference sequence). CDR3 sequence reads: CAWASGRTVGQVAFF. The CDR3 DNA reads TGTGCCTGGGCCTCGGGCCGGACGGTGGGGCAGGTAGCTTTCTTT. Using reference TRBV30 and TRBJ1-1 for the parts outside the CDR3, the full variable domain is SQTIHQWPATLVQPVGSPLSLECTVEGTSNPNLYWYRQAAGRGLQLLFYSVGIGQISSEVPQNLSASRPQDRQFILSSKKLLLSDSGFYLCAWASGRTVGQVAFFGQGTRLTVV.

This clonotype was counted at least ten times. V usage is TRBV11-3 and J usage is TRBJ1-1; possibly TRBD1 for D (6 bases). Germline lookup yields CDR1 SGHNT and CDR2 YENEEA. The CDR3 consists of 15 residues. V was trimmed by 4 bases and J by 4 bases, leaving 16 bases between them. This chain's CDR3 is CASSSYRDMGTEAFF. In nucleotides, the CDR3 is TGTGCCAGCAGCTCATACAGGGACATGGGCACTGAAGCTTTCTTT.

The table lists this clonotype with many counts. The chain uses TRBV30 and TRBJ2-5; D uncertain. The CDR3 is 14 amino acids. The germline gives CDR1 GTSNPN, CDR2 SVGIG (reference sequence). V gave up 1 base and J gave up 1 base, with 10 bases separating them. The CDR3 sequence is CAWSADRIQETQYF. CDR3 nucleotide sequence: TGTGCCTGGAGTGCCGATAGGATCCAAGAGACCCAGTACTTC.

This clonotype was found many times. The chain is built from TRBV29-1 and TRBJ2-2; 7 bases are a match to TRBD1. The germline V gene encodes CDR1 SQVTM and CDR2 ANQGSEA. The CDR3 totals 12 residues. V gave up 6 bases and J gave up 5 bases; unmatched junction bases: 3. CDR3 in amino acids: CSVARGTGELFF. DNA for the CDR3: TGCAGCGTGGCCAGGGGGACCGGGGAGCTGTTTTTT.

This clonotype was found many times. CDR3 amino acids: CASSHQDRRTGELFF. CDR3 in DNA: TGTGCCAGCAGCCATCAAGACAGGCGCACCGGGGAGCTGTTTTTT. J is TRBJ2-2 and V is TRBV3-1; maybe TRBD1 (6 bases). Germline CDR1 reads LGHDT; CDR2 reads YNNKEL (reference sequence). This CDR3 contains 15 residues. Trimming removed 3 bases at V and 4 bases at J, with 12 bases between.

This clonotype was picked up a small number of times. The V and J genes are TRBV11-2 and TRBJ2-4; D uncertain. With 2 bases removed from V and 8 bases from J, the gap between germline ends came to 10 bases. Germline lookup yields CDR1 SGHAT and CDR2 FQNNGV. The CDR3 spans 13 residues. The CDR3 here is CASSLTLPDIQYF. For the CDR3, the DNA is TGTGCCAGCAGCTTAACACTTCCGGACATTCAGTACTTC.

This clonotype was seen many times. The chain carries TRBV7-3 and TRBJ1-2; D might be TRBD1 (6 bases). There are 15 residues in the CDR3. V was trimmed by 5 bases and J by 4 bases, leaving 17 bases between them. Germline CDR1 SGHTA, CDR2 FQGTGA. CDR3 region: CASSPRGGGTYGYTF. The CDR3, as DNA: TGTGCCAGCAGCCCCCGTGGGGGGGGCACCTATGGCTACACCTTC.

This clonotype was observed at least ten times. CDR3 coding DNA: TGCAGCGCCGGAGGGGAGACCCAGTACTTC. This translates into CSAGGETQYF. This rearrangement joins TRBV29-1 to TRBJ2-5; D perhaps matches TRBD2 (6 bases). This CDR3 has 10 amino acids. V gave up 7 bases and J gave up 5 bases, with 8 bases separating them. CDR1 SQVTM and CDR2 ANQGSEA come from the germline V gene.

The chain has TRBV29-1 and TRBJ1-2; D may be TRBD1 (6 bases). Trimming removed 7 bases from V and 4 bases from J, with 13 bases in between. This CDR3 region has 12 residues. Per the germline V gene, CDR1 is SQVTM and CDR2 is ANQGSEA. The CDR3 loop reads CSGVSDSYGYTF. The DNA of the CDR3 is TGCAGCGGGGTCTCGGACAGCTATGGCTACACCTTC.

The genes are TRBV28 and TRBJ1-2; no clear D. The ends were cut back, 2 bases at V and 8 bases at J, with 15 bases in the middle. Germline values: CDR1 MDHEN, CDR2 SYDVKM. CDR3 length: 14 residues. CDR3 sequence: CASSLTADADGYTF. For the CDR3, the DNA is TGTGCCAGCAGTTTAACGGCCGATGCTGACGGCTACACCTTC.

The CDR3 DNA sequence: TGTGCCAGCTGGCGGGACAGCCCTAACACTGAAGCTTTCTTT. It codes for CASWRDSPNTEAFF. V usage is TRBV6-1 and J usage is TRBJ1-1, with 7 bases aligning to TRBD1. The CDR3 is 14 amino acids. Germline loops: CDR1 MNHNS, CDR2 SASEGT. Trimming at V came to 8 bases and at J to 2 bases, leaving 8 bases not matched to a gene.

The V call is TRBV6-2 or TRBV6-3, the J call TRBJ1-5; perhaps TRBD1 as D (5 bases). Between the trimmed V and J ends, which lost 6 bases and 0 bases, there was a span of 18 bases. The CDR3 contains 17 residues. Germline values: CDR1 MNHEY, CDR2 SVGEGT. CDR3 sequence (DNA): TGTGCCAGCAGAATCCGGGACGTACAAGATAGCAATCAGCCCCAGCATTTT. Protein product: CASRIRDVQDSNQPQHF.

This clonotype showed up many times. This rearrangement joins TRBV7-2 to TRBJ2-2; D uncertain. The CDR3 totals 17 residues. Trimming took 0 bases from V and 4 from J, leaving 15 bases between them. The germline V gene has CDR1 SGHTA and CDR2 FQGNSA. CDR3 sequence: CASSLALFLLGTGELFF. As DNA, the CDR3 is TGTGCCAGCAGCTTAGCGCTTTTCCTCCTAGGCACCGGGGAGCTGTTTTTT.

This clonotype has ten or more counts. The genes are TRBV10-3 and TRBJ1-5; 7 nucleotides align to TRBD1. This CDR3 has 16 residues. The V and J ends lost 4 bases and 3 bases, in that order; junction bases with no gene match: 9. CDR1 and CDR2 from the germline V gene are ENHRY and SYGVKD. CDR3 nucleotide sequence: TGTGCCATCAGTGCCCGACAGGGAGGAGACAATCAGCCCCAGCATTTT. Amino acid sequence: CAISARQGGDNQPQHF.

The chain links TRBV6-1 to TRBJ1-1, with TRBD1 identical over 12 bases. V lost 6 bases and J lost 11; bases outside the gene matches: 7. This CDR3 contains 13 residues. Germline V CDR1 and CDR2: MNHNS, SASEGT. CDR3 amino acids: CASSSGTGGLAFF. The CDR3 region has the DNA TGTGCCAGCAGCAGCGGGACAGGGGGCTTGGCTTTCTTT.

This clonotype occurred many times. The rearrangement uses TRBV11-3 and TRBJ2-5; D is perhaps TRBD2 (6 bases). The CDR3 sequence is 14 residues long. The germline V gene encodes CDR1 SGHNT and CDR2 YENEEA. V shed 3 bases and J shed 1 base, with 9 bases lying between them. The CDR3 DNA reads as TGTGCCAGCAGCTTCGCGGGGATCCAAGAGACCCAGTACTTC. Residues: CASSFAGIQETQYF.

This clonotype was counted many times. The gene calls are TRBV28 and TRBJ2-7; D assignment may be TRBD1 or TRBD2 (7 bases each). V was cut by 5 bases and J by 5 bases, with 13 bases left in between. The CDR3 totals 13 residues. Germline values: CDR1 MDHEN, CDR2 SYDVKM. CDR3 in amino acids: CASSEGGGHEQYF. The CDR3 DNA reads TGTGCCAGCAGTGAGGGAGGGGGCCACGAGCAGTACTTC.

The genes are TRBV10-3 and TRBJ1-1, with D possibly matching TRBD1 (5 bases). Trimming cost V 8 bases and J 2 bases, with 12 bases left between them. Germline-derived CDR1 and CDR2 are ENHRY and SYGVKD. The CDR3 covers 13 residues. The DNA of the CDR3 is TGTGCCATCGCCGTACAGGTTAACACTGAAGCTTTCTTT. It codes for CAIAVQVNTEAFF.

In this sample, this clonotype turned up many times. V is TRBV12-3 or TRBV12-4 and J is TRBJ2-7; D is unresolved. This CDR3 has 14 residues. V gave up 2 bases and J gave up 2 bases, with 10 bases separating them. DNA of the CDR3: TGTGCCAGCAGTTTAATGGGGTCCCCCTACGAGCAGTACTTC. It is translated as CASSLMGSPYEQYF.

This chain's CDR3 is CASLGTVSSQFF. CDR3 in DNA: TGTGCCAGCCTCGGAACTGTCTCATCGCAGTTCTTC. The genes are TRBV7-9 and TRBJ2-1; D not certain. Trimming pared 8 bases from V and 12 bases from J, leaving 17 bases between. CDR3 length: 12 residues. Germline values: CDR1 SEHNR, CDR2 FQNEAQ (reference sequence).

This clonotype was detected ten times or more. This chain joins TRBV7-2 and TRBJ2-7, with 12 bases identical to TRBD2. J lost 4 bases, V lost 4 bases, and 2 bases had no gene match. This CDR3 comprises 14 residues. The V gene's germline CDR1 is SGHTA and CDR2 FQGNSA. The CDR3 spells CASSWTSGEYEQYF. The CDR3 DNA follows: TGTGCCAGCAGCTGGACTAGCGGGGAATACGAGCAGTACTTC.

V usage is TRBV12-3 or TRBV12-4 and J usage is TRBJ1-3; D not certain. The CDR3 spans 11 residues. Trimming stripped 5 bases from V and 6 bases from J, with 5 bases between. CDR3 coding DNA: TGTGCCAGCAGTGACTCAAACACCATATATTTT. Protein: CASSDSNTIYF.

This chain connects TRBV7-2 to TRBJ1-1; no firm D call. The germline V gene has CDR1 SGHTA and CDR2 FQGNSA. Trimming cost V 5 bases and J 5 bases, with 9 bases left between them. This CDR3 comprises 12 residues. CDR3 region: CASSPILTEAFF. CDR3 DNA sequence: TGTGCCAGCAGCCCGATCCTTACTGAAGCTTTCTTT.